A single sample gave rise to the 3 T cell receptor beta chains below, sequenced in a study of shared clonotypes between healthy human individuals. Measured with immunoSEQ multiplex PCR; TCRdb has only the in-frame clones, and not every one. This sample has about 2,500,000 clones, with around nine tenths found just once. Sequencing was performed on naive CD4+ T cells sorted from blood. Subset noted: CD45RA+ positively selected. These receptors were taken from a man aged 18-30 years in good health.

V usage is TRBV19 and J usage is TRBJ1-2; TRBD1 matches at 8 bases. The CDR3 sequence is 14 residues long. The V gene's germline CDR1 is LNHDA and CDR2 SQIVND (reference sequence). J gave up 4 bases and V 5 bases, and 6 bases lay outside the gene matches. CDR3 nucleotide sequence: TGTGCCAGTAGTGGTGGGACAGGTGCCTATGGCTACACCTTC. Translated: CASSGGTGAYGYTF.

V is TRBV2 and J is TRBJ2-7; D unresolved. The germline V and J ends were trimmed by 6 bases and 3 bases, with 9 bases remaining between them. The CDR3 is 12 amino acids. From germline, CDR1 is SNHLY and CDR2 FYNNEI. Here the CDR3 reads CASSPEDYEQYF. CDR3 coding DNA: TGTGCCAGCAGCCCCGAGGACTACGAGCAGTACTTC.

The chain combines TRBV30 with TRBJ2-3; 11 nucleotides match TRBD2. V trimming: 0 bases; J trimming: 6 bases; junction bases outside the gene matches: 5. The CDR3 has 15 amino acids. Germline V CDR1 and CDR2: GTSNPN, SVGIG (reference sequence). CDR3 amino acids: CAWSVVAGGRDTQYF. The CDR3, as DNA: TGTGCCTGGAGTGTAGTAGCGGGGGGGCGGGATACGCAGTATTTT.